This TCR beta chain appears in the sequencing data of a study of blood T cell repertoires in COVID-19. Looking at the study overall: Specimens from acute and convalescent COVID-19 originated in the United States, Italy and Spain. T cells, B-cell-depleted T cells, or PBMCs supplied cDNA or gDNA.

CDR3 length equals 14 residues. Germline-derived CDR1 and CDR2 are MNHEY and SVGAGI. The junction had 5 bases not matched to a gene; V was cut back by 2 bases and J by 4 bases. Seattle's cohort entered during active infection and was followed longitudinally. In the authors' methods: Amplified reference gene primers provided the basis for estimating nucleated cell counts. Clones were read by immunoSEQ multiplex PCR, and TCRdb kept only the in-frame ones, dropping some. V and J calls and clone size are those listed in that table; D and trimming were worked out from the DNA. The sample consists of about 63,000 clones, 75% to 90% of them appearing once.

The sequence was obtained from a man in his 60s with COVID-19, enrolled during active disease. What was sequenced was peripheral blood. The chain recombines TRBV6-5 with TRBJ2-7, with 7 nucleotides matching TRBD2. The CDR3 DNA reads TGTGCCAGCAGTTACGTAGCGGGTTATTACGAGCAGTACTTC. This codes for CASSYVAGYYEQYF.